This T cell receptor beta chain was documented in a study of shared clonotypes between healthy human individuals (dated by TCRdb to 2020 to 2022). Background on the whole study: The cohort comprised two women and three men aged 18 to 49 years. For each donor, CD4 naive and CD4 memory were each given three plates, CD8 naive was given two plates, and CD8 memory was given one plate. Blood TCR repertoires of about five healthy adults were deeply sequenced to estimate repertoire size and the extent of clonotype sharing between individuals. Libraries were prepared and TCR repertoires were sequenced by different laboratories using diverse techniques, in order to increase sequencing depth and limit assay-specific biases. Leukapheresis yielded between about 0.85 and 10 billion PBMCs per donor.

The CDR1 and CDR2 encoded by the germline V gene are MNHNS and SASEGT. Including the terminal cysteine and phenylalanine, the CDR3 comprises 13 residues. The read is trimmed to its CDR3 DNA, 39 bases read in frame from base 1. V is cut by 6 bases and J by 2 bases, and the space between the germline ends is 11 bases. Here is what the overall study found, with its caveats: Compared with non-shared clonotypes, the clonotypes found in all four sorted-subset donors had higher generation probabilities. Larger estimated clonotype richness was generally found for naive subsets than for memory subsets. Sampling was limited to blood, and TCR repertoires in tissue likely differ from TCR repertoires in blood. Sharing across a handful of donors was observed for 5% to 6.5% of naive CD4, 3.5% of naive CD8, 2% to 2.5% of memory CD4, and approximately 0.41% of memory CD8 clonotypes. Based on pairwise subsampling, the degree of clonotype sharing among donors was expected to be affected by sequencing depth. Because the study included only a small number of donors, the genetic and exposure-history diversity represented was limited. Rarefaction of sorted-subset datasets indicated incomplete sequencing despite the large sequencing depth.

TCR CDR3 regions were amplified from genomic DNA by multiplex PCR using the deep immunoSEQ assay. Extracted genomic DNA from each cell subset was distributed evenly across all wells of several immunoSEQ 96-well plates, and each plate was treated as a replicate. Each replicate PCR for sorted subsets received roughly 0.2 ug genomic DNA, equal to 30,000 or so T cell genomes. Purified libraries were measured with a Qubit 3.0 fluorometer, size-checked on a Bioanalyzer 2100, and measured again with the KAPA Library Quantification kit. Every immunoSEQ 96-well plate was sequenced on a dedicated single-read 150-cycle Illumina NextSeq 550 flow cell. The source study handled its data this way. Because the immunoSEQ output included only junctional sequences and no quality scores, the filtering could not be the same as the filtering used for full-length reads. To assign V/J genes and CDR3, sequences were annotated using PyIR, a Python wrapper for IgBLAST v1.9, with IMGT germline references. Reads were filtered out if the reads had weak V/J assignments (E-value above 1e-6), no CDR3, stop codons, out-of-frame junctions, or ambiguous translated residues. A V3J clonotype was defined by an identical inferred V gene, J gene, and CDR3 amino acid sequence. Percentage overlap between repertoires was calculated by dividing the number of shared unique clonotypes by the size of the smaller repertoire. Repertoire richness was assessed with RTK rarefaction, the Chao1 estimator, and Recon v2.1 estimates of unobserved clonotypes. For all TCRbeta clonotypes obtained by the gDNA method from a handful of donors, generation probabilities were computed with OLGA. In TCRdb, the immuneACCESS table is reduced to in-frame sequences with V and J assigned. These tables do not hold every clone; where another copy was compared, an unresolved V gene accounts for under half, and the others remain unexplained. The V and J calls and clone size were taken over from that table, and D and trimming were inferred from the DNA. This sample holds about a million clones; around three quarters were observed only once. The ten largest clones take up 0.89% of the sample.

This clone was observed once. The specificity of this receptor is unknown. One base away there is no much larger clone; base qualities are not given. The donors were healthy, HIV-negative adults with no recently reported acute infections or vaccinations. Only Caucasian adults living in Nashville, Tennessee, USA were represented among the donors. CD4+ T cells were enriched through magnetic negative selection, after which naive cells were positively selected on CD45RA and the remaining negative fraction served as the memory subset. After blood collection by leukapheresis, PBMCs were isolated using Ficoll-Histopaque density gradient centrifugation and then cryopreserved in the vapor phase of liquid nitrogen. Analytical flow cytometry was used to check the purity and quantity of each magnetically sorted T cell population. Genomic DNA was isolated from each sorted fraction and quantified by UV absorbance on a Nanodrop 2000c.

The chain couples TRBV6-1 to TRBJ2-7; the best D guess is TRBD2, with 5 bases matching. The source is a young man in good health. Some clones in this sample may be carry-over from other donors' samples. The sample was memory CD4+ T cells from PBMCs. The cell subset or site label corresponds to: CD45RA-negative fraction. The DNA sequence is TGTGCCAGCAGGAGGGATGTTACCTACGAGCAGTACTTC. Translated, it reads CASRRDVTYEQYF.